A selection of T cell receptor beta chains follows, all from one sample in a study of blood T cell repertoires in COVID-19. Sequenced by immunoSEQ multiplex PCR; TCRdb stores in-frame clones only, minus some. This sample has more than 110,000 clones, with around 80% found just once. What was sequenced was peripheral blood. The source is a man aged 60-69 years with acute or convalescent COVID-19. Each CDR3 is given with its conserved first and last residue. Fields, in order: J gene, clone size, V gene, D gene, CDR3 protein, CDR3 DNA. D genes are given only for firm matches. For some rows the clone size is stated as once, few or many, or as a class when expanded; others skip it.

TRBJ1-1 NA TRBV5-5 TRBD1 CASSPQTGGLAEAFF TGTGCCAGCAGCCCTCAGACAGGGGGCCTGGCTGAAGCTTTCTTT
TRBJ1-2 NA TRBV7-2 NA CASSLGLNYGYTF TGTGCCAGCAGCTTGGGACTAAACTATGGCTACACCTTC
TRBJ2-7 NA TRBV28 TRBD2 CASRMTSGLYEQYF TGTGCCAGCAGGATGACTAGCGGACTCTACGAGCAGTACTTC
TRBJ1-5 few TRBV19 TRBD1 CASSIQAGGSNQPQHF TGTGCCAGTAGTATACAGGCAGGGGGTAGCAATCAGCCCCAGCATTTT
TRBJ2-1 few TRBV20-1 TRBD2 CSASSAGGPNEQFF TGCAGTGCTAGTTCTGCGGGAGGCCCCAATGAGCAGTTCTTC
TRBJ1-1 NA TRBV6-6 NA CASSPPQGNTEAFF TGTGCCAGCTCCCCCCCCCAGGGCAACACTGAAGCTTTCTTT
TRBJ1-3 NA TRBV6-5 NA CTTGTGNTIYF TGTACCACAGGGACTGGAAACACCATATATTTT
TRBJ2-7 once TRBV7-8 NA CASSWVRAGTYEQYF TGTGCCAGCAGCTGGGTCAGGGCAGGGACCTACGAGCAGTACTTC
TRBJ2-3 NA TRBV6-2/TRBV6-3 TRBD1 CASSGGWTGLLDTQYF TGTGCCAGCAGTGGGGGATGGACAGGTCTTTTGGATACGCAGTATTTT
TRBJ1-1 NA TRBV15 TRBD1 CATSAARDRASVAFF TGTGCCACCAGCGCCGCCCGGGACAGGGCTTCGGTAGCTTTCTTT
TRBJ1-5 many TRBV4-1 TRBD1 CASGDRTGHQPQHF TGCGCCAGCGGGGACAGGACGGGGCATCAGCCCCAGCATTTT
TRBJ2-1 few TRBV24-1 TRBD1 CATSDTGQGSYNEQFF TGTGCCACCAGTGACACGGGACAGGGCTCCTACAATGAGCAGTTCTTC
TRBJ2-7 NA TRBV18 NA CASSPDSPEQYF TGTGCCAGCTCACCAGACAGTCCCGAGCAGTACTTC
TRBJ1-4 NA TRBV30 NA CAWRRGWPNEKLFF TGTGCCTGGAGGCGCGGGTGGCCTAATGAAAAACTGTTTTTT
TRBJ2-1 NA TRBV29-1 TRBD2 CSVSELAGHNEQFF TGCAGCGTTTCAGAACTAGCGGGACACAATGAGCAGTTCTTC
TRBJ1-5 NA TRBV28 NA CASSTPGLNSNQPQHF TGTGCCAGCAGTACCCCTGGACTCAATAGCAATCAGCCCCAGCATTTT
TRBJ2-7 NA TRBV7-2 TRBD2 CASSLRPGGTYEQYF TGTGCCAGCAGCTTACGTCCGGGAGGGACCTACGAGCAGTACTTC
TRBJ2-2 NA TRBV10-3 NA CAISRGMRNTGELFF TGTGCCATCAGTCGCGGGATGCGTAACACCGGGGAGCTGTTTTTT
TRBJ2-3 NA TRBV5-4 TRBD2 CASSRLAGTTDTQYF TGTGCCAGCAGCCGTCTAGCGGGGACCACAGATACGCAGTATTTT
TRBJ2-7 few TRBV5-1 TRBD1 CASTGTGSYEQYF TGCGCCAGCACCGGGACAGGGAGCTACGAGCAGTACTTC
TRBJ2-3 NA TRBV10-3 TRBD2 CAISEFSSGVTDTQYF TGTGCCATCAGTGAGTTTTCTAGCGGGGTGACAGATACGCAGTATTTT
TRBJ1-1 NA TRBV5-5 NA CASSLQGGNTEAFF TGTGCCAGCAGCTTGCAAGGGGGAAACACTGAAGCTTTCTTT
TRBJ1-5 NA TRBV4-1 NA CASSHPGQPQHF TGCGCCAGCAGCCACCCAGGGCAGCCCCAGCATTTT
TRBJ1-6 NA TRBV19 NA CASREQSSYNSPLHF TGTGCCAGTAGGGAACAGAGCTCCTATAATTCACCCCTCCACTTT
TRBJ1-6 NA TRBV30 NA CAWSSTGFGSPLHF TGTGCCTGGAGTTCCACAGGGTTTGGGTCACCCCTCCACTTT
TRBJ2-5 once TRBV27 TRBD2 CASSLVGLGEETQYF TGTGCCAGCAGTTTAGTGGGACTAGGGGAGGAGACCCAGTACTTC
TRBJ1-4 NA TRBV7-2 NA CASSLGGGEKLFF TGTGCCAGCAGCTTAGGGGGCGGAGAAAAACTGTTTTTT
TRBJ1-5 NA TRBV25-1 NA CASSEYGSNQPQHF TGTGCCAGCAGTGAATACGGTAGCAATCAGCCCCAGCATTTT
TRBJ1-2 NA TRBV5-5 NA CASSLSPGDYGYTF TGTGCCAGCAGCTTGAGTCCGGGGGACTATGGCTACACCTTC
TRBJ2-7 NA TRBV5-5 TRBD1 CASSWTGQGAAHEQYF TGTGCCAGCAGCTGGACGGGACAGGGGGCAGCCCACGAGCAGTACTTC
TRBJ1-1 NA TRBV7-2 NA CASSSRPGGAGTEAFF TGTGCCAGCAGCTCCCGCCCGGGGGGCGCCGGGACTGAAGCTTTCTTT
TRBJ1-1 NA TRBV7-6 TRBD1 CASSLGAGTVNTEAFF TGTGCCAGCAGCTTAGGCGCCGGGACAGTGAACACTGAAGCTTTCTTT